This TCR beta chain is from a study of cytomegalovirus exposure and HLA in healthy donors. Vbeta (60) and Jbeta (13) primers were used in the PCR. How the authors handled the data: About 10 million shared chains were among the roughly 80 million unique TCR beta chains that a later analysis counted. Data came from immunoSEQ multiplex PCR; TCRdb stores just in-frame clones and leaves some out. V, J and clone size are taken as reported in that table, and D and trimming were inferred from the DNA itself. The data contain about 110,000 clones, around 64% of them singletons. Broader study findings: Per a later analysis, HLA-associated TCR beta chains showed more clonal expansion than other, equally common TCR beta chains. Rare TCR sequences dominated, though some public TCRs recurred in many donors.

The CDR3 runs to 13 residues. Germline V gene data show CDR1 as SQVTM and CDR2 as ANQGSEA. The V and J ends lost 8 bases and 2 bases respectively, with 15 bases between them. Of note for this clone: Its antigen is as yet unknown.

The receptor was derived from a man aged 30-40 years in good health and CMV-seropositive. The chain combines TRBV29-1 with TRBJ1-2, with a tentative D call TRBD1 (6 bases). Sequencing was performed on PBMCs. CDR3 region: CSTSDRGNYGYTF. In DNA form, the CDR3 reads TGCAGCACCAGCGATAGGGGGAACTATGGCTACACCTTC.